These 21 T cell receptor beta chains originate from one sample sequenced in a study of monozygotic twins with inflammatory bowel disease. Each CDR3 protein gets one entry in TCRdb, which reprocessed the 5' RACE reads and gives no DNA. This sample contains 150,000 to 200,000 distinct CDR3 sequences. The sequenced material came from blood. The receptors were gathered from a human donor with ulcerative colitis or Crohn's disease, or a healthy co-twin of an affected twin (not recorded which).

This CDR3 reads CSARPSRIPYEQYF. V gene TRBV20-1 combines with J gene TRBJ2-7; TCRdb proposes TRBD2, but this gene call is untestable without DNA. This CDR3 is built from 14 residues. Germline values: CDR1 DFQATT, CDR2 SNEGSKA (reference sequence).

This sequence joins TRBV30 and TRBJ1-1; no DNA is available, so the TRBD1 call from TCRdb remains unchecked. This CDR3 is 13 amino acids long. Germline V gives CDR1 GTSNPN, CDR2 SVGIG (reference sequence). CDR3 residues: CAWTQSGTPQAFF.

The rearrangement uses TRBV12-3 or TRBV12-4 and TRBJ2-7; TCRdb's D call, TRBD1, is unchecked because there is no DNA. This CDR3 is built from 16 residues. CDR3 region: CASSLATGTGVYEQYF.

This chain links TRBV5-1 with TRBJ1-6; without DNA, the TCRdb call of TRBD1 cannot be checked. The V gene's germline CDR1 is SGHRS and CDR2 YFSETQ. CDR3 length equals 15 residues. This CDR3 reads CASSVLGTGDSPLHF.

Here the CDR3 reads CASSKTVLSGNTIYF. This chain connects TRBV7-9 to TRBJ1-3. The CDR3 totals 15 residues. CDR1 and CDR2 from the germline V gene are SEHNR and FQNEAQ (reference sequence).

The chain has TRBV12-3 or TRBV12-4 and TRBJ2-7; TCRdb returns TRBD1, unconfirmable since there is no DNA. The CDR3 length is 12 residues. CDR3 amino acids: CASSSQGYQQYF.

The rearrangement uses TRBV6-5 and TRBJ1-2; there is no DNA to check the TCRdb D call of TRBD1. The germline V gene has CDR1 MNHEY and CDR2 SVGAGI. The CDR3 loop spans 17 amino acids. CDR3: CASSYSTAGGSNYGYTF.

The CDR3: CSARDSGTHSNQPQHF. The genes are TRBV20-1 and TRBJ1-5; TCRdb's D gene call, TRBD1, goes unchecked for lack of DNA. The CDR3 is 16 residues long. Germline-derived CDR1 and CDR2 are DFQATT and SNEGSKA (reference sequence).

The J gene is TRBJ2-7, the V gene TRBV20-1; with no DNA, the TCRdb D assignment of TRBD2 cannot be verified. There are 15 residues in the CDR3. Germline V gene data show CDR1 as DFQATT and CDR2 as SNEGSKA (reference sequence). The CDR3 region is CSASILGGRVYEQYF.

The rearrangement links TRBV6-2 or TRBV6-3 to TRBJ1-2. Looked up from germline, CDR1 is MNHEY and CDR2 is SVGEGT. The CDR3 length is 14 residues. CDR3 sequence reads: CASSYASTRSGYTF.

The rearrangement joins TRBV12-3 or TRBV12-4 to TRBJ2-7; TCRdb reports TRBD2, a call that lacks DNA to check it against. The CDR3 extends over 14 amino acids. The CDR3 sequence is CASRAGTNSYEQYF.

The rearrangement joins TRBV6-2 or TRBV6-3 to TRBJ2-6; the D call from TCRdb, TRBD1, cannot be confirmed without DNA. The CDR3 loop spans 17 amino acids. Germline CDR1 reads MNHEY; CDR2 reads SVGEGT. CDR3 sequence reads: CASRRSGTGTGANVLTF.

The chain has TRBV10-3 and TRBJ2-2. Germline-derived CDR1 and CDR2 are ENHRY and SYGVKD. CDR3 length: 13 residues. CDR3 in amino acids: CAITSIGTGELFF.

The V gene is TRBV6-2 or TRBV6-3, the J gene TRBJ1-5. This CDR3 has 14 amino acids. Germline V gene lookup returns CDR1 MNHEY and CDR2 SVGEGT. CDR3 protein: CASRTGKLPQPQHF.

The J gene is TRBJ2-7, the V gene TRBV5-6; there is no DNA to check the TCRdb D call of TRBD1. The CDR3 loop spans 14 amino acids. Germline CDR1 SGHDT, CDR2 YYEEEE. The CDR3 spells CASSWRPPTYEQYF.

CDR3 protein: CASQTSGGTDTQYF. The chain employs TRBV28 and TRBJ2-3; TCRdb's assignment of TRBD2 cannot be checked, as there is no DNA. The CDR3 covers 14 residues. The germline gives CDR1 MDHEN, CDR2 SYDVKM.

V usage is TRBV10-3 and J usage is TRBJ1-2. There are 17 residues in the CDR3. CDR1 is ENHRY and CDR2 is SYGVKD in the germline V gene. Here the CDR3 reads CAISESSAGGRGYGYTF.

The chain carries TRBV20-1 and TRBJ2-1. The germline V gene encodes CDR1 DFQATT and CDR2 SNEGSKA (reference sequence). The CDR3 length is 14 residues. This chain's CDR3 is CSARVPSSYNEQFF.

The rearrangement uses TRBV5-1 and TRBJ2-3; TCRdb's D call, TRBD2, is unchecked because there is no DNA. The CDR3 has 15 residues. Germline assignment: CDR1 SGHRS and CDR2 YFSETQ. This CDR3 reads CASTLQTSGRPTQYF.

The chain couples TRBV20-1 to TRBJ2-7; TCRdb proposes TRBD2, but this gene call is untestable without DNA. The CDR3 is made up of 11 amino acids. Looked up from germline, CDR1 is DFQATT and CDR2 is SNEGSKA (reference sequence). The CDR3 protein is CSARLVYEQYF.

The rearrangement uses TRBV6-2 or TRBV6-3 and TRBJ1-6; the TCRdb D gene call, TRBD1, has no DNA to confirm it. The germline V gene encodes CDR1 MNHEY and CDR2 SVGEGT. The CDR3 sequence is 19 residues long. CDR3 protein: CASSYSGTGGYFYNSPLHF.